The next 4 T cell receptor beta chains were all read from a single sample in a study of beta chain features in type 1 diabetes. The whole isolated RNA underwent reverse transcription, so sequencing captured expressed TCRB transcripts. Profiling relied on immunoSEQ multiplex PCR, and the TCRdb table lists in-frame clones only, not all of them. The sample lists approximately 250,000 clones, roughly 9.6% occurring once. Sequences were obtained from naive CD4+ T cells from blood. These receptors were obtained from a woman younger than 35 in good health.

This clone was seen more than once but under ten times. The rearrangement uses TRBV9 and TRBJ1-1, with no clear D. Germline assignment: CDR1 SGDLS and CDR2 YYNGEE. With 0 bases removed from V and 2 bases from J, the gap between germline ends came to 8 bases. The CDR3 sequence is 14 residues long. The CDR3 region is CASSVGASNTEAFF. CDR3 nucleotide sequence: TGTGCCAGCAGCGTAGGGGCATCCAACACTGAAGCTTTCTTT.

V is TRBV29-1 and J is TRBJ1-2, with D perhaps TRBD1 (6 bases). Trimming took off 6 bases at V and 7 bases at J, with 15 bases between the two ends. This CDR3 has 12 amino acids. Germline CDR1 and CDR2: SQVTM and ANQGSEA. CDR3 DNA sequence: TGCAGCGTGGGGGCCAGCCTGGGTGGCTACACCTTC. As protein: CSVGASLGGYTF.

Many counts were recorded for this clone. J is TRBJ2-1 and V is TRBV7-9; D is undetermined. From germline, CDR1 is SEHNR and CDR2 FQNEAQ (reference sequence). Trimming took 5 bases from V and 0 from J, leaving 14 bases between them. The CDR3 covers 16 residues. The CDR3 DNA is TGTGCCAGCAGCCCTCGGCCAGGCCTCTCCTACAATGAGCAGTTCTTC. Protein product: CASSPRPGLSYNEQFF.

CDR3 protein: CASSLRRAGGQETQYF. The CDR3 nucleotides are TGTGCCAGCAGCTTAAGAAGGGCGGGAGGCCAAGAGACCCAGTACTTC. The chain employs TRBV11-1 and TRBJ2-5; TRBD2 agrees at 8 bases. Trimming removed 2 bases from V and 1 base from J; junction bases left unmatched: 6. The germline gives CDR1 SGHAT, CDR2 FQDESV (reference sequence). CDR3 size: 16 residues.